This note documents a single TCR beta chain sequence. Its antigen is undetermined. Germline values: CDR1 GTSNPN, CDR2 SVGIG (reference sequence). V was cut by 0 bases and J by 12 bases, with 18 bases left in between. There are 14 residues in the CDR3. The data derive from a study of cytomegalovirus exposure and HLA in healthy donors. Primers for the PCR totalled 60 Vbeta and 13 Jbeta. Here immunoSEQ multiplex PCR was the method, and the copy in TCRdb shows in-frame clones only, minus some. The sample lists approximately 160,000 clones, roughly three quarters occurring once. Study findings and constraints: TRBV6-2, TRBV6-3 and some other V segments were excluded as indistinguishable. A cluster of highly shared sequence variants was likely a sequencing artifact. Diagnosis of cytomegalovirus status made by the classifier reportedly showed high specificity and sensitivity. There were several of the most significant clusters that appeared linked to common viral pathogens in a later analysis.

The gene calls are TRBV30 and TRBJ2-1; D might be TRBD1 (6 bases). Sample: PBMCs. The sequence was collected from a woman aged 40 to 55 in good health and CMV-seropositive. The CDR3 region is CAWSVAGVTYRQFF. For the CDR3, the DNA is TGTGCCTGGAGTGTGGCAGGGGTAACCTATCGGCAGTTCTTC.